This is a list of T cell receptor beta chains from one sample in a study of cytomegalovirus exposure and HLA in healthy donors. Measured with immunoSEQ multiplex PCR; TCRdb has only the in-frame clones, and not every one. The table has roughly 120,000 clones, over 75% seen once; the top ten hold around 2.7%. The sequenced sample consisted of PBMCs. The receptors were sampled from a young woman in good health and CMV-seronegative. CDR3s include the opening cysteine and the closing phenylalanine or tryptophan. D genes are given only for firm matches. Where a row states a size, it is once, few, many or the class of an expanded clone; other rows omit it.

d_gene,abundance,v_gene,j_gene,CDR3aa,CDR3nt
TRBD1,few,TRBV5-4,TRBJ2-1,CASSSTGSPYNEQFF,TGTGCCAGCAGCTCGACAGGGTCCCCCTACAATGAGCAGTTCTTC
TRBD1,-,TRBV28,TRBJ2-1,CASRRQGSYNEQFF,TGTGCCAGCAGACGACAGGGGTCCTACAATGAGCAGTTCTTC
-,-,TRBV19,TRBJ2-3,CASSIGTGADTQYF,TGTGCCAGTAGTATAGGAACGGGGGCAGATACGCAGTATTTT
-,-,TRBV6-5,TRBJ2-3,CASSGTTDTQYF,TGTGCCAGCAGTGGCACCACAGATACGCAGTATTTT
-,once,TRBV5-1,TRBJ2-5,CASSLGTNQETQYF,TGCGCCAGCAGCTTGGGGACAAACCAAGAGACCCAGTACTTC
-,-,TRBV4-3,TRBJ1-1,CASSQDTGVGVFF,TGCGCCAGCAGCCAAGATACTGGAGTAGGGGTTTTCTTT
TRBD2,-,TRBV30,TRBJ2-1,CAWSDLLAGGNEQFF,TGTGCCTGGAGTGATTTACTAGCGGGGGGCAATGAGCAGTTCTTC
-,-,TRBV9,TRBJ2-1,CASSVITAYSYNEQFF,TGTGCCAGCAGCGTAATAACTGCGTACTCCTACAATGAGCAGTTCTTC
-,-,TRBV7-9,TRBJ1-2,CSSSFSVGAGYTF,TGTTCCAGCAGCTTTAGTGTAGGGGCAGGCTACACCTTC
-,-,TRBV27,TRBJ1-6,CASSLSIPQASPLHF,TGTGCCAGCAGTTTATCTATACCTCAGGCGTCACCCCTCCACTTT
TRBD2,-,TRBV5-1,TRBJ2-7,CASRVTGGRIYEQYF,TGCGCCAGCAGGGTCACTGGCGGGAGAATCTACGAGCAGTACTTC
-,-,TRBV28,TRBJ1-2,CASNRVNYGYTF,TGTGCCAGCAACAGGGTCAACTATGGCTACACCTTC
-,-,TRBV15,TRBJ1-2,CATSREGWEYTF,TGTGCCACCAGCAGAGAGGGGTGGGAGTACACCTTC
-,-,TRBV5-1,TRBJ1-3,CASSLEGDGNTIYF,TGCGCCAGCAGCTTGGAGGGGGACGGAAACACCATATATTTT
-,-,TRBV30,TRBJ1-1,CAWSGRNTEAFF,TGTGCCTGGAGTGGTAGGAACACTGAAGCTTTCTTT
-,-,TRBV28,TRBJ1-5,CASIMGTGGDQPQHF,TGTGCCAGCATCATGGGCACGGGGGGCGATCAGCCCCAGCATTTT
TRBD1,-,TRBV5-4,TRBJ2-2,CASSPGQGRTGELFF,TGTGCCAGCAGCCCAGGACAGGGGCGCACCGGGGAGCTGTTTTTT
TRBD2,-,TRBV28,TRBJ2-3,CASSTSGGRTDTQYF,TGTGCCAGCAGTACTAGCGGGGGGCGTACAGATACGCAGTATTTT
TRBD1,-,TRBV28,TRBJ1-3,CASRPTGEGNTIYF,TGTGCCAGCAGACCCACAGGGGAAGGAAACACCATATATTTT
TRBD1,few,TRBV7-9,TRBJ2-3,CASSLTGDGTDTQYF,TGTGCCAGCAGCCTAACAGGGGATGGGACAGATACGCAGTATTTT
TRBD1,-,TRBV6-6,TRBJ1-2,CASSYQGGQDVGYTF,TGTGCCAGCAGTTATCAAGGGGGACAGGACGTTGGCTACACCTTC
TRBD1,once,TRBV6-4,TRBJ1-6,CASSAGQGISPLHF,TGTGCCAGCAGTGCGGGACAGGGTATTTCACCCCTCCACTTT
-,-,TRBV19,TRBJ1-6,CASNEGGRAKSPLHF,TGTGCCAGTAACGAGGGGGGGAGGGCGAAGTCACCCCTCCACTTT
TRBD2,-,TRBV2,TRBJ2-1,CASGGGRWLDEQFF,TGTGCCAGCGGGGGGGGAAGGTGGTTAGATGAGCAGTTCTTC
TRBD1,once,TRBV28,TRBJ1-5,CASSWGQGYSNQPQHF,TGTGCCAGCAGTTGGGGACAGGGTTATAGCAATCAGCCCCAGCATTTT
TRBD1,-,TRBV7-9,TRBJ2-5,CASSLVSGQGAWETQYF,TGTGCCAGCAGCTTAGTTTCGGGACAGGGTGCTTGGGAGACCCAGTACTTC
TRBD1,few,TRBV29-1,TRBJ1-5,CSALLGGTGCWPQHF,TGCAGCGCTCTCCTGGGAGGGACAGGGTGTTGGCCCCAGCATTTT
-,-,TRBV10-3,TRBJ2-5,CATEAGAGETQYF,TGTGCCACCGAGGCGGGGGCCGGCGAGACCCAGTACTTC
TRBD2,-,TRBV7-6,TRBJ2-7,CASSSLSGRSYEQYF,TGTGCCAGCAGCTCCCTGAGCGGGAGGTCGTACGAGCAGTACTTC
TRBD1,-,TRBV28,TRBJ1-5,CASSFGGQAREPQHF,TGTGCCAGCAGTTTCGGGGGACAGGCAAGGGAGCCCCAGCATTTT
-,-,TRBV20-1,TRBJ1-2,CSASPGNGYTF,TGCAGTGCTAGCCCCGGGAACGGCTACACCTTC
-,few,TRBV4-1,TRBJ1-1,CASSPLQGEAFF,TGCGCCAGCAGCCCTCTCCAGGGTGAGGCTTTCTTT
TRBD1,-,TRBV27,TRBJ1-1,CASSNRGRTEAFF,TGTGCCAGCAGCAACAGGGGCCGCACTGAAGCTTTCTTT
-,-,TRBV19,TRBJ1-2,CASMPQGWMDGYTF,TGTGCCAGTATGCCGCAGGGGTGGATGGATGGCTACACCTTC
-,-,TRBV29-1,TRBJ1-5,CSTRQGNQPQHF,TGCAGCACCAGACAGGGCAATCAGCCCCAGCATTTT
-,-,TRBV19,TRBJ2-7,CASRKANRVEDEQYF,TGTGCCAGTAGAAAAGCTAACAGGGTTGAGGACGAGCAGTACTTC
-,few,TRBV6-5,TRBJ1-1,CASSAFATGNTEAFF,TGTGCCAGCAGTGCCTTTGCCACAGGGAACACTGAAGCTTTCTTT
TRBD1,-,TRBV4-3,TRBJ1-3,CASSRTGDSGNTIYF,TGCGCCAGCAGCCGAACAGGGGACTCTGGAAACACCATATATTTT
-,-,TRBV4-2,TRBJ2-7,CASSQERREYEQYF,TGTGCCAGCAGCCAAGAAAGGAGGGAATACGAGCAGTACTTC
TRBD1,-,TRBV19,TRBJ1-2,CASSNGRDSNYGYTF,TGTGCCAGTAGTAACGGGAGGGACAGTAACTATGGCTACACCTTC
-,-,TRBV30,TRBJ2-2,CAWMTSLGGELFF,TGTGCCTGGATGACTAGTTTAGGCGGGGAGCTGTTTTTT
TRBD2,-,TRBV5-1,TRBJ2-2,CASTQREGSTGELFF,TGCGCCAGCACCCAGCGGGAGGGGAGTACCGGGGAGCTGTTTTTT
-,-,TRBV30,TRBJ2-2,CARKARDSQANTGELFF,TGTGCCAGAAAGGCGCGGGACAGCCAAGCGAACACCGGGGAGCTGTTTTTT
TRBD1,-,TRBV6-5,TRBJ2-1,CASSSLQGVRNEQFF,TGTGCCAGCAGTTCCTTACAGGGGGTTAGAAATGAGCAGTTCTTC
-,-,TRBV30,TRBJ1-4,CAWTGRGANEKLFF,TGTGCCTGGACAGGAAGGGGTGCTAATGAAAAACTGTTTTTT
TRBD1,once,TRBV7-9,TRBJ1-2,CASSVSGTGDGYTF,TGTGCCAGCAGCGTATCCGGGACAGGGGATGGCTACACCTTC
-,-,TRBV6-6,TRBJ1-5,CASRQYGNQPQHF,TGTGCCAGCAGACAGTACGGCAATCAGCCCCAGCATTTT
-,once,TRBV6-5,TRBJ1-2,CASSYNGGYTF,TGTGCCAGCAGTTACAACGGGGGCTACACCTTC
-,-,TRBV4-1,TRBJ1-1,CASSQDKEGDYSEAFF,TGCGCCAGCAGCCAAGATAAAGAAGGGGATTACTCTGAAGCTTTCTTT
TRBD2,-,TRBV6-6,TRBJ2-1,CASRLAGDYNEQFF,TGTGCCAGCAGGCTAGCGGGGGACTACAATGAGCAGTTCTTC
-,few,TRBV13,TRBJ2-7,CASSFNHGEQYF,TGTGCCAGCAGCTTCAACCACGGCGAGCAGTACTTC